Listed below are T cell receptor beta chains from one sample, sequenced in a study of cytomegalovirus exposure and HLA in healthy donors. TCRdb keeps only in-frame clones here, not all; method: immunoSEQ multiplex PCR. The table includes 200,000 to 250,000 clones, approximately 88% detected once. The sample consisted of PBMCs. The receptors were gathered from a woman aged 25 to 39 in good health and CMV-seropositive. The conserved cysteine and the conserved F or W are not part of the CDR3 here. Some rows have no size entry. The others give once, few or many, or a class for an expanded clone.

clone size	V gene	J gene	CDR3 protein
-	TRBV11-2	TRBJ2-1	ASSLALAEGEQF
-	TRBV30	TRBJ1-5	AWSPRGWDRAPQPQH
once	TRBV5-1	TRBJ1-1	ASSLEGVKGMNTEAF
-	TRBV13	TRBJ2-1	ASSLTSGRAGLDEQF
-	TRBV6-5	TRBJ2-1	ASSYSRSSYNEQF
-	TRBV5-1	TRBJ2-5	ASSLVATSQETQY
-	TRBV13	TRBJ1-1	ASSLPGQGGTEAF
-	TRBV5-1	TRBJ2-3	ASGTDTQY
-	TRBV7-7	TRBJ2-7	ASSLAGSYEQY
-	TRBV5-1	TRBJ1-2	ASLGDTNYGYT
few	TRBV10-2	TRBJ1-5	ASRDEQGVGNQPQH
-	TRBV5-1	TRBJ2-1	ASGVARGTYNEQF
-	TRBV4-1	TRBJ2-7	ASSLGTGRSEQY
-	TRBV11-2	TRBJ2-4	ASSFGGVLGAKNIQY
-	TRBV5-6	TRBJ1-5	ASSLGRQPQH
-	TRBV5-1	TRBJ2-2	ASTHRGYGELF
once	TRBV6-1	TRBJ2-2	ASRGQGTGELF
-	TRBV15	TRBJ2-7	ATSREKGLAGGFGSKQY
-	TRBV30	TRBJ2-1	AWTGDNEQF
-	TRBV4-3	TRBJ1-2	ASSQDLGGSYGYT
-	TRBV27	TRBJ2-7	ASSLTSGRTYEQY
-	TRBV11-2	TRBJ2-7	ASSQSAGGPGEQY
-	TRBV10-1	TRBJ1-4	ASRKYRGTSEKLF
once	TRBV11-2	TRBJ2-7	ASSSGRFDYRGRYEQY
-	TRBV4-1	TRBJ2-3	ASSLGLPTDTQY
-	TRBV5-1	TRBJ1-5	ASSLQGGPSQH
-	TRBV29-1	TRBJ1-2	SVQKTYYGYT
-	TRBV5-6	TRBJ1-2	ASSVTLANYGYT
once	TRBV9	TRBJ2-7	ASSPSGYEQY
-	TRBV27	TRBJ1-2	ASSFGTGNYGYT
-	TRBV7-8	TRBJ2-7	ASSSTSGSPLGGEQY
-	TRBV4-1	TRBJ2-2	ASSQDDRYTGELF
-	TRBV5-1	TRBJ2-5	ASSQSGRKLETQY
-	TRBV5-1	TRBJ2-3	ASSLAGGQGDTQY
-	TRBV27	TRBJ2-2	ASSLLSRVDTGELF
-	TRBV9	TRBJ1-1	ASSDRRGGTEAF
-	TRBV27	TRBJ1-2	ASSASWGAEVANYGYT
-	TRBV4-1	TRBJ2-7	ASSQPKESYEQY
-	TRBV5-1	TRBJ2-7	ASSLRTGSAYEQY
-	TRBV30	TRBJ1-1	AWSVGDNTEAF
-	TRBV2	TRBJ1-1	ASSDLGGGNTEAF
-	TRBV29-1	TRBJ1-1	SARGGVETEAF
-	TRBV29-1	TRBJ2-1	SVGSVLSYNEQF
once	TRBV5-1	TRBJ2-7	ASSWDIGTYEQY
many	TRBV4-1	TRBJ1-2	ASSLYLVSSGGYT
-	TRBV25-1	TRBJ1-1	ASTPSRGRMNTKAF
-	TRBV30	TRBJ2-5	AWSPGQLQETQY
once	TRBV5-1	TRBJ2-7	ASSLTISSSYEQY
once	TRBV30	TRBJ2-7	AWSVLGTGSSYEQY
-	TRBV11-2	TRBJ1-2	ASSLEAQIDVYGYT
-	TRBV7-9	TRBJ1-2	ASSSETGTGNYGYT
-	TRBV11-2	TRBJ1-2	ASSSIDDGPSNYGYT
-	TRBV2	TRBJ2-7	ASSERRDGEQY
-	TRBV7-2	TRBJ2-3	ASRAREGGDTQY
-	TRBV29-1	TRBJ1-1	SVAGRLMNTEAF
-	TRBV5-1	TRBJ1-1	ASSSYPGRGYEAF
-	TRBV30	TRBJ1-4	AWSKGLNEKLF